The clone carrying this T cell receptor (beta chain) was detected a few times. The data belong to a study of T-cell memory formation after mild COVID-19. Barcoded TCR alpha and TCR beta cDNA libraries with UMIs came from 5'RACE using constant-segment primers. TCRdb fed the 5' RACE reads into MiXCR, producing one record per CDR3 protein. The table shows about 270,000 distinct CDR3 sequences, with more than 15% occurring only once. This sequence originates from a man aged 18-30 years who had mild COVID-19 (a few samples of this study predate the infection). Cell type and time point are not known. The sequencing input was PBMCs or a T cell subset sorted from them (not recorded which).

The CDR3 is CASSVSVRDNSPLHF. Written as DNA, the CDR3 is TGTGCCAGCAGTGTGTCGGTGAGAGATAATTCACCCCTCCACTTT. The chain uses TRBV2 and TRBJ1-6, with D unclear. The CDR3 loop spans 15 amino acids. The V end lost 4 bases, the J end lost 5 bases, and 12 bases lay between the germline ends. Germline CDR1 and CDR2: SNHLY and FYNNEI.